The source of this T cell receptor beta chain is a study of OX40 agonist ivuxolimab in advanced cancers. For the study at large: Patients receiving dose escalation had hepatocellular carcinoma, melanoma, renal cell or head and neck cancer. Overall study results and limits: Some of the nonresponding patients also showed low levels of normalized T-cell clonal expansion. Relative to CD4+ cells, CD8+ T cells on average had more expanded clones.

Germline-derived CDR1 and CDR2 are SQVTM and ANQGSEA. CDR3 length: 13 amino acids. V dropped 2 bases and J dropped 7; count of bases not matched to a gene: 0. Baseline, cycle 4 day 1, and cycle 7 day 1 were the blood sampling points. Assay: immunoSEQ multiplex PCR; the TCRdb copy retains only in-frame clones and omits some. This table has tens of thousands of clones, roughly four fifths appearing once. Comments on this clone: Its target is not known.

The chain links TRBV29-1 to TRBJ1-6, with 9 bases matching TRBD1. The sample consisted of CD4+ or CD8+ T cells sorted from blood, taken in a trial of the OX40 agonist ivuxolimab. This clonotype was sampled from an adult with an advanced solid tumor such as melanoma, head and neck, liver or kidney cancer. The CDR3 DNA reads TGCAGCGTTGAAACAGGGGGCAATTCACCCCTCCACTTT. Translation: CSVETGGNSPLHF.